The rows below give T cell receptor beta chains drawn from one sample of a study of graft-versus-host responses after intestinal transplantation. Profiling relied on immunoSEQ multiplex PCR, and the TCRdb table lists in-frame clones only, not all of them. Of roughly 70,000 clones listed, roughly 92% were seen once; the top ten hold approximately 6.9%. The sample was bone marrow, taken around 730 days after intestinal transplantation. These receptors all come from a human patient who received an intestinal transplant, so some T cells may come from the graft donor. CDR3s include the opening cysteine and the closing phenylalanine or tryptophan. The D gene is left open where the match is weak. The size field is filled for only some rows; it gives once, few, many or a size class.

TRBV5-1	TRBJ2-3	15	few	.	TGCGCCAGCAGCTTGAGCGATCCGCCAACAGATACGCAGTATTTT	CASSLSDPPTDTQYF
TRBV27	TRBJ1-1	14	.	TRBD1	TGTGCCAGCAGTTTGGTTTCAGGGGGAAGTGAAGCTTTCTTT	CASSLVSGGSEAFF
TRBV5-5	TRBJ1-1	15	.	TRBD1	TGTGCCAGCAGCTGCCCCCGGGGACAGGTCACTGAAGCTTTCTTT	CASSCPRGQVTEAFF
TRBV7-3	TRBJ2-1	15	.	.	TGTGCCAGCAGCTTAAATGTCCAGCCCTCCAATGAGCAGTTCTTC	CASSLNVQPSNEQFF
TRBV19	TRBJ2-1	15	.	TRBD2	TGTGCCAGTAGGATGACTAGCACCTCCTACAATGAGCAGTTCTTC	CASRMTSTSYNEQFF
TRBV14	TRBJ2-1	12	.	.	TGTGCCAGCAGTAAAAGCTTTGATGAGCAGTTCTTC	CASSKSFDEQFF
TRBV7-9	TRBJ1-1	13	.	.	TGTGCCAGCAACCCAAGGGGGAACACTGAAGCTTTCTTT	CASNPRGNTEAFF
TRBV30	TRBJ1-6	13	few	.	TGTGCCTGGATGGCGAACATTAGACGGTATCTCCACTTT	CAWMANIRRYLHF
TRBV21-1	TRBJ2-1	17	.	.	TGTGCCAGCAGCAAACCCCCCGTGCGGGGGGGCCCTAATGAGCAGTTCTTC	CASSKPPVRGGPNEQFF
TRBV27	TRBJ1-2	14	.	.	TGTGCCAGCAGTTTTGCCAGACAGGATTATGGCTACACCTTC	CASSFARQDYGYTF
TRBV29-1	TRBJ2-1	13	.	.	TGCAGCTCCAACACCGGGGCCTACAATGAGCAGTTCTTC	CSSNTGAYNEQFF
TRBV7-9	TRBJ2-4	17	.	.	TGTGCCAGCAGCTCACGGGCAGGGCGGGAAGCCAAAAACATTCAGTACTTC	CASSSRAGREAKNIQYF
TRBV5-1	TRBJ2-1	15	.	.	TGCGCCAGCAGCACCGGGGGGACAGGTCTGAGTGAGCAGTTCTTC	CASSTGGTGLSEQFF
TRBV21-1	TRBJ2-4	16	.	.	TGTGCCAGCAGCAAAGCCTATAATGACGGAGAAAACATTCAGTACTTC	CASSKAYNDGENIQYF
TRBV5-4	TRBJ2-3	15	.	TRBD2	TGTGCCAGCAGCTTACTAGCGGGAGGATTAGATACGCAGTATTTT	CASSLLAGGLDTQYF
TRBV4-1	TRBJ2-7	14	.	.	TGCGCCAGCCGGGGGTACCTCACCAGCTACGAGCAGTACTTC	CASRGYLTSYEQYF
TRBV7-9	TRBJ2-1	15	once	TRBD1	TGTGCCAGCAGCTCACAGGGGAATATTTACAATGAGCAGTTCTTC	CASSSQGNIYNEQFF
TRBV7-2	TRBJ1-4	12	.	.	TGTGCCAGCAGTCGCTTGGGAGAAAAACTGTTTTTT	CASSRLGEKLFF
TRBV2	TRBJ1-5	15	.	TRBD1	TGTGCCAGCAGTGCCCCGACAGGGGCTAATCAGCCCCAGCATTTT	CASSAPTGANQPQHF
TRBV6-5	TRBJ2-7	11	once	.	TGTGCCAGCAGGCTAGGCTACGAGCAGTACTTC	CASRLGYEQYF
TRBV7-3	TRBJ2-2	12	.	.	TGTGCCAGCAGGGACGGCACCGGGGAGCTGTTTTTT	CASRDGTGELFF
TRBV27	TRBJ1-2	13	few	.	TGTGCCACCAGAGGGGGGGTATACTATGGCTACACCTTC	CATRGGVYYGYTF
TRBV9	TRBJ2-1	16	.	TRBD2	TGTGCCAGCAGCGTAGGGGGACTAGCGGACTACAATGAGCAGTTCTTC	CASSVGGLADYNEQFF
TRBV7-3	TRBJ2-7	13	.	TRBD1	TGTGCCAGCAGCCCCGGACAGGGCTACGAGCAGTACTTC	CASSPGQGYEQYF
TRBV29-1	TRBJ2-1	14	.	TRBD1	TGCAGCGTTGAAGGAACGACAGGGTACAATGAGCAGTTCTTC	CSVEGTTGYNEQFF
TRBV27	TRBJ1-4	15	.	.	TGTGCCAGCAGGATAGACAGCACGTATAATGAAAAACTGTTTTTT	CASRIDSTYNEKLFF
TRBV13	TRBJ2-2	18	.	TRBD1	TGTGCCAGCAGCGCCGTTGGCGAAGGGACAGGTAACACCGGGGAGCTGTTTTTT	CASSAVGEGTGNTGELFF
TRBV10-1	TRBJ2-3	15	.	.	TGCGCCAGCAGTGAGTCGGGGGTCGGCACAGATACGCAGTATTTT	CASSESGVGTDTQYF
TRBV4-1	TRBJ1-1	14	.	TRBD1	TGCGCCAGCAGCCGAGGACAGGGGAACACTGAAGCTTTCTTT	CASSRGQGNTEAFF
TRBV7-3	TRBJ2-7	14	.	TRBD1	TGTGCCAGCAGCTCGGGACAGGGTTGGGACGAGCAGTACTTC	CASSSGQGWDEQYF
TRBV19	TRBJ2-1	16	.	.	TGTGCCAGTAGTCCAGGCGGGGCCAAAAGTCACAATGAGCAGTTCTTC	CASSPGGAKSHNEQFF
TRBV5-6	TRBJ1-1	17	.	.	TGTGCCAGCAGCTTGGTTGTCAGCCGGAGGGGAAACACTGAAGCTTTCTTT	CASSLVVSRRGNTEAFF
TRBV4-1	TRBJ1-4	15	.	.	TGCGCCAGCAGCCAACCCCCGGGCGGTAATGAAAAACTGTTTTTT	CASSQPPGGNEKLFF
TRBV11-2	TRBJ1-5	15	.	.	TGTGCCAGCAGCTTAGAGGGGGGCAGCAATCAGCCCCAGCATTTT	CASSLEGGSNQPQHF
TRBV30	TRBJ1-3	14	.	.	TGTGCCTGGAGCAAGGGAGCTTCTGGAAACACCATATATTTT	CAWSKGASGNTIYF
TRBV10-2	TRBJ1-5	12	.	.	TGCGCCAGCTCCGAAGGCGGGCAGCCCCAGCATTTT	CASSEGGQPQHF
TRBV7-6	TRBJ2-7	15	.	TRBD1	TGTGCCAGCAGCTTAGCACAGGGGGCTCTCTACGAGCAGTACTTC	CASSLAQGALYEQYF
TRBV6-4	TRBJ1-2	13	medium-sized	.	TGTGCCAGCAGTGACTCAGGGAACTATGGCTACACCTTC	CASSDSGNYGYTF
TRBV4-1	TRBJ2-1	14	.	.	TGCGCCAGCAGCCAAGGGGGTACCGGTAAGGGGCAGTTCTTC	CASSQGGTGKGQFF
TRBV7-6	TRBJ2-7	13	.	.	TGTGCCAGCAGCCGCGGGACAGATATTGAGCAGTACTTC	CASSRGTDIEQYF
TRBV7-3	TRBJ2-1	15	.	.	TGTGCCAGCAGCTTAGGGCTAACGGGGTACAATGAGCAGTTCTTC	CASSLGLTGYNEQFF
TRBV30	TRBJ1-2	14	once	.	TGTGCCTGGAGCGAGGAGGAGAGTTTCTATGGCTACACCTTC	CAWSEEESFYGYTF
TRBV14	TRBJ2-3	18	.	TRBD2	TGTGCCAGCAGCCCAGCCCTTCTGGGGGGGGGTAGCACAGATACGCAGTATTTT	CASSPALLGGGSTDTQYF
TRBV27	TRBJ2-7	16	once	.	TGTGCCAGCAGTTTAAAGGGGCTCCACTCGACCTACGAGCAGTACTTC	CASSLKGLHSTYEQYF
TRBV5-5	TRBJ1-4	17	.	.	TGTGCCAGCAGCTTGGGGTTAGCGGACAGTCAAATGAAAAGTAGGGTTTTT	CASSLGLADSQMKSRVF
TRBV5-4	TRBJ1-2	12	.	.	TGTGCCAGCAGCCTCTTACCCCTTCGCTACACCTTC	CASSLLPLRYTF
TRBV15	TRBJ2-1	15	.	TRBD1	TGTGCCACCAGCAGAGAGAACAGGGGGCTAGATGAGCAGTTCTTC	CATSRENRGLDEQFF
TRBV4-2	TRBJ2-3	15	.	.	TGTGCCAGCAGCCAAGAGTTAGGTTCCACAGATACGCAGTATTTT	CASSQELGSTDTQYF
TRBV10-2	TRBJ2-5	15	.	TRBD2	TGCGCCAGTCAACCGGGACTAGGATTGAGGGAGACCCAGTACTTC	CASQPGLGLRETQYF
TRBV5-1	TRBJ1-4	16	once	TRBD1	TGCGCCAGCAGCGGGGGACAGCTGGGTCCTAATGAAAAACTGTTTTTT	CASSGGQLGPNEKLFF
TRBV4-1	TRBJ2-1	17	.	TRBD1	TGCGCCAGCAGCCACCCCTCTGGGACAGGGTCGGACAATGAGCAGTTCTTC	CASSHPSGTGSDNEQFF
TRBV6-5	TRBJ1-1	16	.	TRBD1	TGTGCCAGCAGTTACCCTGGACAGGGGGGGAACACTGAAGCTTTCTTT	CASSYPGQGGNTEAFF
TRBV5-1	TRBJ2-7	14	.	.	TGCGCCAGCAGCTTGAGGTCGTTGGCCTACGAGCAGTACTTC	CASSLRSLAYEQYF
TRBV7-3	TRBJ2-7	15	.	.	TGTGCCAGCAGCTTATCCGGGGGACCCTCCTACGAGCAGTACTTC	CASSLSGGPSYEQYF
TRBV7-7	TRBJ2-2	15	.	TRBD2	TGTGCCAGCAGCTTACTAGCGGGGGACACCGGGGAGCTGTTTTTT	CASSLLAGDTGELFF